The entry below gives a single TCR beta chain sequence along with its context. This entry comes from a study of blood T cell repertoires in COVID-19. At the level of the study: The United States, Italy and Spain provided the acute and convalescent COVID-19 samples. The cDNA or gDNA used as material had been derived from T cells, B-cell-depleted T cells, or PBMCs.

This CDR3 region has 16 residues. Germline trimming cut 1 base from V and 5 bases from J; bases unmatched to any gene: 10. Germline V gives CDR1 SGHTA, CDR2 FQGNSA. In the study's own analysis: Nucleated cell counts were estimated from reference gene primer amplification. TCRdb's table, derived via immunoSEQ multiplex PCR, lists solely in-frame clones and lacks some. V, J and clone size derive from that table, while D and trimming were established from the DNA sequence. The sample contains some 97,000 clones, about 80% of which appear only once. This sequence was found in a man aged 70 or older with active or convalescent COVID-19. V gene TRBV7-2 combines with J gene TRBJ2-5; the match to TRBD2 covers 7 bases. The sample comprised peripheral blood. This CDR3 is CASSLVDGRGIETQYF. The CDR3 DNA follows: TGTGCCAGCAGCTTAGTAGATGGGAGGGGAATTGAGACCCAGTACTTC.